These 30 T cell receptor beta chains were all obtained from the same sample, sequenced in a study of CD8+ T cells in alopecia areata. Once RNA had been extracted, it was reverse transcribed into cDNA to act as the sequencing template. Sequenced by immunoSEQ multiplex PCR; TCRdb stores in-frame clones only, minus some. The repertoire holds around 190,000 clones, about 61% seen once, with around 5% in the top ten. The sample was CD8+ T cells sorted from blood. Receptors were obtained from a human donor in good health.

The sample holds a few counts of this clone. The chain combines TRBV29-1 with TRBJ1-1; a weak D match, TRBD1 (6 bases). The CDR3 is 12 amino acids. CDR1 is SQVTM and CDR2 is ANQGSEA in the germline V gene. The germline V and J ends were trimmed by 3 bases and 6 bases, with 11 bases remaining between them. CDR3 in DNA: TGCAGCGTTGATAGGGGGTTCGCTGAAGCTTTCTTT. This gives the protein CSVDRGFAEAFF. The full variable domain, rest sourced from reference TRBV29-1 and TRBJ1-1, is SAVISQKPSRDICQRGTSLTIQCQVDSQVTMMFWYRQQPGQSLTLIATANQGSEATYESGFVIDKFPISRPNLTFSTLTVSNMSPEDSSIYLCSVDRGFAEAFFGQGTRLTVV.

This chain connects TRBV9 to TRBJ2-2, with 7 positions matching TRBD1. Germline V gene lookup returns CDR1 SGDLS and CDR2 YYNGEE. J lost 6 bases, V lost 3 bases, and 2 bases had no gene match. This CDR3 spans 13 amino acids. The CDR3 bases are TGTGCCAGCAGCGACGGGACAGCCGGGGAGCTGTTTTTT. Translation: CASSDGTAGELFF. The full variable domain, in which reference TRBV9 and TRBJ2-2 provide the parts outside the CDR3, is DSGVTQTPKHLITATGQRVTLRCSPRSGDLSVYWYQQSLDQGLQFLIQYYNGEERAKGNILERFSAQQFPDLHSELNLSSLELGDSALYFCASSDGTAGELFFGEGSRLTVL.

In its sample, this clone was seen a few times. The rearrangement joins TRBV11-2 to TRBJ2-1; D gene ambiguous. Germline V CDR1 and CDR2: SGHAT, FQNNGV. The CDR3 loop spans 11 amino acids. V dropped 6 bases and J dropped 9 bases, with 9 bases sitting between them. In nucleotides, the CDR3 is TGTGCCAGCAGTCACGCAAGTGAGCAGTTCTTC. Protein sequence: CASSHASEQFF.

This clone has just a few counts. The gene calls are TRBV5-4 and TRBJ1-1; no clear D gene. Germline V gene sequence: CDR1 SGHNT, CDR2 YYREEE (reference sequence). The length of the CDR3 is 14 residues. V gave up 4 bases and J gave up 4 bases, with 14 bases separating them. DNA of the CDR3: TGTGCCAGCAGCCTAGGGTGGGGTAGCACTGAAGCTTTCTTT. This codes for CASSLGWGSTEAFF.

This CDR3 reads CSVVDSAPSSGNTIYF. The CDR3 region has the DNA TGCAGCGTTGTGGACAGCGCCCCCTCCTCTGGAAACACCATATATTTT. The chain joins TRBV29-1 to TRBJ1-3, with D tentatively TRBD1 (6 bases). The V end was cut by 4 bases, the J end by 0 bases, with 16 bases between. The CDR3 consists of 16 residues. CDR1 is SQVTM, CDR2 ANQGSEA, per germline.

The chain combines TRBV7-8 with TRBJ2-1; possible D gene TRBD2, 8 bases. Germline loops: CDR1 SGHVS, CDR2 FQNEAQ. This CDR3 spans 14 amino acids. V was trimmed by 2 bases and J by 8 bases, leaving 13 bases between them. The CDR3 is CASSLPGGGYEQFF. Written as DNA, the CDR3 is TGTGCCAGCAGCTTACCGGGAGGGGGCTATGAGCAGTTCTTC.

The chain couples TRBV27 to TRBJ2-7; D possibly corresponds to TRBD2 (6 bases). From germline, CDR1 is MNHEY and CDR2 SMNVEV (reference sequence). V lost 6 bases and J lost 4, with 16 bases in between. The CDR3 covers 14 residues. The CDR3 sequence is CASSSPDYGYEQYF. The CDR3 DNA follows: TGTGCCAGCAGCTCTCCGGACTACGGATACGAGCAGTACTTC.

The table lists this clone with a count of one. V gene TRBV15 combines with J gene TRBJ1-2; a weak D match, TRBD1 (6 bases). The V end was cut by 0 bases, the J end by 8 bases, with 22 bases between. Germline lookup yields CDR1 LNHNV and CDR2 YYDKDF (reference sequence). The CDR3 has 17 amino acids. As DNA, the CDR3 is TGTGCCACCAGCAGAGATACGAGTGGGGGCCTAGGGGTCGGCTACACCTTC. Its translation: CATSRDTSGGLGVGYTF.

This clone showed up just a few times. The same CDR3 also results from other DNA sequences found in this sample. The rearrangement joins TRBV7-9 to TRBJ2-7, with D uncertain. This CDR3 has 12 amino acids. Trimming cost V 2 bases and J 1 base, with 3 bases left between them. Germline V CDR1 and CDR2: SEHNR, FQNEAQ (reference sequence). This chain's CDR3 is CASSLRSYEQYF. DNA for the CDR3: TGTGCCAGCAGCTTAAGGTCCTACGAGCAGTACTTC.

This chain connects TRBV7-9 to TRBJ1-1, with 7 bases fitting TRBD1. V lost 7 bases and J lost 5; bases outside the gene matches: 1. Germline V gene data show CDR1 as SEHNR and CDR2 as FQNEAQ (reference sequence). The CDR3 runs to 11 residues. The CDR3 reads CASKQGTEAFF. The CDR3 bases are TGTGCCAGCAAACAGGGGACTGAAGCTTTCTTT.

The chain links TRBV4-1 to TRBJ2-1; 7 bases fit TRBD2. The CDR3 is 15 residues long. Trimming cost V 4 bases and J 6 bases; bases outside gene matches: 9. Germline V gene lookup returns CDR1 MGHRA and CDR2 YSYEKL. The CDR3 sequence: CASSPLAEVSNEQFF. The DNA of the CDR3 is TGCGCCAGCAGCCCCCTAGCGGAGGTCAGCAATGAGCAGTTCTTC.

The V gene is TRBV30, the J gene TRBJ1-2; tentative D call: TRBD1 (5 bases). CDR1 and CDR2 from the germline V gene are GTSNPN and SVGIG (reference sequence). Trimming took 8 bases from V and 5 from J, leaving 18 bases between them. This CDR3 is 13 amino acids long. CDR3 residues: CAGGELSPYGYTF. In DNA form, the CDR3 reads TGTGCCGGGGGAGAACTGTCGCCATATGGCTACACCTTC.

This clone has just a few counts. The V and J genes are TRBV19 and TRBJ2-7; D is unclear. CDR1 and CDR2 (germline): LNHDA, SQIVND (reference sequence). V was cut by 0 bases and J by 5 bases, with 11 bases left in between. The CDR3 has 14 amino acids. The CDR3 nucleotides are TGTGCCAGTAGTATAGATGGGCCCCGTCACGAGCAGTACTTC. It codes for CASSIDGPRHEQYF.

This clone occurred a few times. The V gene is TRBV19, the J gene TRBJ1-4; D remains unclear. The CDR3 contains 13 residues. The germline V gene has CDR1 LNHDA and CDR2 SQIVND (reference sequence). V was cut by 8 bases and J by 4 bases, with 11 bases left in between. In DNA, the CDR3 is TGTGCCAGTTCGTGGCGGATTAATGAAAAACTGTTTTTT. This gives the protein CASSWRINEKLFF.

This clone was seen only a few times. This chain links TRBV7-2 with TRBJ2-1; D unclear. V was clipped by 2 bases and J by 10 bases, with 12 bases between them. The CDR3 has 13 residues. Germline V gene data show CDR1 as SGHTA and CDR2 as FQGNSA. The CDR3 here is CASSLWVAQEQFF. CDR3 coding DNA: TGTGCCAGCAGCTTATGGGTAGCTCAGGAGCAGTTCTTC. The variable domain in full, completed from reference TRBV7-2 and TRBJ2-1, reads GAGVSQSPSNKVTEKGKDVELRCDPISGHTALYWYRQSLGQGLEFLIYFQGNSAPDKSGLPSDRFSAERTGGSVSTLTIQRTQQEDSAVYLCASSLWVAQEQFFGPGTRLTVL.

The rearrangement joins TRBV9 to TRBJ1-1; no clear D. The CDR3 contains 12 residues. Trimming removed 4 bases from V and 1 base from J, with 5 bases in between. Germline lookup yields CDR1 SGDLS and CDR2 YYNGEE. The CDR3 here is CASSSTNTEAFF. The CDR3 DNA reads as TGTGCCAGCAGCTCCACGAACACTGAAGCTTTCTTT.

This clone was counted between two and nine times. The J gene is TRBJ2-5, the V gene TRBV29-1; D not certain. The ends were cut back, 5 bases at V and 7 bases at J, with 11 bases in the middle. The germline gives CDR1 SQVTM, CDR2 ANQGSEA. The CDR3 extends over 11 amino acids. In DNA form, the CDR3 reads TGCAGCGTTTCGGACCCCTCGACCCAGTACTTC. It encodes CSVSDPSTQYF.

The chain uses TRBV9 and TRBJ2-3; 12 nucleotides agree with TRBD2. The junction had 8 bases not matched to a gene; V was cut back by 2 bases and J by 4 bases. The CDR3 totals 17 residues. CDR1 is SGDLS, CDR2 YYNGEE, per germline. CDR3 sequence (DNA): TGTGCCAGCAGCGTCCCCTCTAGCGGGGGGGCCCCAGATACGCAGTATTTT. This codes for CASSVPSSGGAPDTQYF. Supplemented by reference TRBV9 and TRBJ2-3, the full variable domain reads DSGVTQTPKHLITATGQRVTLRCSPRSGDLSVYWYQQSLDQGLQFLIQYYNGEERAKGNILERFSAQQFPDLHSELNLSSLELGDSALYFCASSVPSSGGAPDTQYFGPGTRLTVL.

There are a few counts of this clone. This chain uses TRBV15 with TRBJ1-6, with 9 nucleotides matching TRBD1. V lost 6 bases and J lost 10; bases outside the gene matches: 13. The CDR3 runs to 16 residues. Germline loops: CDR1 LNHNV, CDR2 YYDKDF (reference sequence). CDR3 region: CATRAGTGFGKSPLHF. CDR3 DNA: TGTGCCACCAGAGCCGGGACAGGGTTCGGGAAATCACCCCTCCACTTT.

On this clone: This same CDR3 is encoded by further DNA sequences in the sample. The chain uses TRBV2 and TRBJ2-7, with D unresolved. The V gene's germline CDR1 is SNHLY and CDR2 FYNNEI. The CDR3 spans 13 residues. Trimming took 6 bases from V and 0 from J, leaving 9 bases between them. CDR3 in DNA: TGTGCCAGCAGCCCTAGTAGCTCCTACGAGCAGTACTTC. This sequence encodes CASSPSSSYEQYF.

This clone was counted a single time. This chain links TRBV5-6 with TRBJ2-7, with D uncertain. The germline V and J ends were trimmed by 4 bases and 6 bases, with 8 bases remaining between them. Germline V gene sequence: CDR1 SGHDT, CDR2 YYEEEE. The CDR3 loop spans 11 amino acids. The CDR3 sequence is CASSVTTEQYF. CDR3 nucleotides: TGTGCCAGCAGCGTCACTACCGAGCAGTACTTC. The whole variable domain, filled in from reference TRBV5-6 and TRBJ2-7, reads DAGVTQSPTHLIKTRGQQVTLRCSPKSGHDTVSWYQQALGQGPQFIFQYYEEEERQRGNFPDRFSGHQFPNYSSELNVNALLLGDSALYLCASSVTTEQYFGPGTRLTVT.

The chain has TRBV11-2 and TRBJ2-7; a weak D match, TRBD2 (5 bases). The CDR3 runs to 13 residues. The germline V and J ends were trimmed by 4 bases and 2 bases, with 9 bases remaining between them. Germline assignment: CDR1 SGHAT and CDR2 FQNNGV. CDR3 sequence (DNA): TGTGCCAGCAGCTGGACTCCAACCTACGAGCAGTACTTC. It encodes CASSWTPTYEQYF.

This clone was counted only a few times. The gene calls are TRBV4-1 and TRBJ2-6; tentatively, D is TRBD1 (6 bases). In germline, CDR1 is MGHRA, CDR2 YSYEKL. The CDR3 is 16 amino acids. With 1 base removed from V and 4 bases from J, the gap between germline ends came to 11 bases. The CDR3 nucleotides read TGCGCCAGCAGCCAAGGGCAGGGGTCCGGGGCCAACGTCCTGACTTTC. This gives the protein CASSQGQGSGANVLTF.

This clone was counted only a few times. The chain uses TRBV7-9 and TRBJ1-4, with D maybe TRBD1 (6 bases). The ends were cut back, 8 bases at V and 5 bases at J, with 12 bases in the middle. This CDR3 has 13 amino acids. Germline V lookup: CDR1 SEHNR, CDR2 FQNEAQ (reference sequence). CDR3 protein: CASLGQPNEKLFF. The CDR3 nucleotides read TGTGCCAGCCTAGGACAGCCGAATGAAAAACTGTTTTTT.

This clone was recorded a few times. At one end the junction does not follow the germline gene, possibly because of a read error. V is TRBV4-1 and J is TRBJ2-7; perhaps TRBD2 as D (7 bases). This CDR3 spans 15 amino acids. The V gene's germline CDR1 is MGHRA and CDR2 YSYEKL. This chain's CDR3 is CASSQGGGDTYEQYF. The CDR3 bases are TGTGCCAGCAGCCAAGGCGGGGGCGATACCTACGAGCAGTACTTC.

The chain combines TRBV5-4 with TRBJ1-2, with unresolved D. This CDR3 region has 14 residues. Trimming left V 0 bases short and J 2 bases short, with 8 bases between. Germline-derived CDR1 and CDR2 are SGHNT and YYREEE (reference sequence). The CDR3 DNA sequence: TGTGCCAGCAGCTTGGGGGAGACCAACTATGGCTACACCTTC. This encodes CASSLGETNYGYTF.

The V call is TRBV6-5, the J call TRBJ2-1, with D possibly being TRBD2 (6 bases). The CDR3 sequence is 12 residues long. Germline loops: CDR1 MNHEY, CDR2 SVGAGI. Trimming took 8 bases from V and 7 from J, leaving 12 bases between them. In DNA form, the CDR3 reads TGTGCCAGCCACAGAGGGAGGAATGAGCAGTTCTTC. This translates into CASHRGRNEQFF.

A word on this clone: Other nucleotide sequences in the sample specify the same CDR3. The chain joins TRBV27 to TRBJ1-6; 9 nucleotides line up with TRBD1. From germline, CDR1 is MNHEY and CDR2 SMNVEV (reference sequence). There are 14 residues in the CDR3. With V trimmed by 5 bases and J by 7 bases, 3 bases remained unmatched. The CDR3 loop reads CASSLGTGNSPLHF. The CDR3 coding sequence is TGTGCCAGCAGTCTCGGGACAGGGAATTCACCCCTCCACTTT.

The sample holds a few counts of this clone. The chain couples TRBV6-4 to TRBJ1-1; 7 bases are a match to TRBD1. J gave up 6 bases and V 2 bases, and 6 bases lay outside the gene matches. From germline, CDR1 is MRHNA and CDR2 SNTAGT. There are 14 residues in the CDR3. The CDR3 DNA reads TGTGCCAGCAGTGACGGGACAGAGGCTTCTGAAGCTTTCTTT. The encoded protein is CASSDGTEASEAFF.

There are a few counts of this clone. The chain employs TRBV6-5 and TRBJ2-3; perhaps TRBD2 as D (7 bases). Germline CDR1 MNHEY, CDR2 SVGAGI. The V gene lost 2 bases and the J gene lost 5 bases, with 11 bases spanning the gap. The length of the CDR3 is 14 residues. The chain's CDR3 is CASSYGGAGDTQYF. CDR3 nucleotides: TGTGCCAGCAGTTACGGGGGGGCGGGAGATACGCAGTATTTT.